This T cell receptor (beta chain) was recovered during a study of blood T cell repertoires in COVID-19. On the study more broadly: Spain, Italy and the United States supplied samples that represented acute and convalescent COVID-19. The cDNA or gDNA used as material had been derived from T cells, B-cell-depleted T cells, or PBMCs.

With 3 bases removed from V and 3 bases from J, the gap between germline ends came to 12 bases. The CDR3 runs to 15 residues. The germline V gene encodes CDR1 LNHDA and CDR2 SQIVND (reference sequence). Seattle cases were enrolled at active infection and followed longitudinally. The table came from immunoSEQ multiplex PCR; TCRdb's copy has only in-frame clones and leaves some out. The sample shows roughly 170,000 clones, 70% to 90% of them seen only once. V gene TRBV19 combines with J gene TRBJ2-1; weak D call: TRBD2 (6 bases). Material: peripheral blood. The TCR comes from a woman in her forties or fifties with COVID-19, enrolled during active disease. The CDR3 nucleotides read TGTGCCAGTAGTATCTCCGGGGGTCACTACAATGAGCAGTTCTTC. This sequence encodes CASSISGGHYNEQFF.